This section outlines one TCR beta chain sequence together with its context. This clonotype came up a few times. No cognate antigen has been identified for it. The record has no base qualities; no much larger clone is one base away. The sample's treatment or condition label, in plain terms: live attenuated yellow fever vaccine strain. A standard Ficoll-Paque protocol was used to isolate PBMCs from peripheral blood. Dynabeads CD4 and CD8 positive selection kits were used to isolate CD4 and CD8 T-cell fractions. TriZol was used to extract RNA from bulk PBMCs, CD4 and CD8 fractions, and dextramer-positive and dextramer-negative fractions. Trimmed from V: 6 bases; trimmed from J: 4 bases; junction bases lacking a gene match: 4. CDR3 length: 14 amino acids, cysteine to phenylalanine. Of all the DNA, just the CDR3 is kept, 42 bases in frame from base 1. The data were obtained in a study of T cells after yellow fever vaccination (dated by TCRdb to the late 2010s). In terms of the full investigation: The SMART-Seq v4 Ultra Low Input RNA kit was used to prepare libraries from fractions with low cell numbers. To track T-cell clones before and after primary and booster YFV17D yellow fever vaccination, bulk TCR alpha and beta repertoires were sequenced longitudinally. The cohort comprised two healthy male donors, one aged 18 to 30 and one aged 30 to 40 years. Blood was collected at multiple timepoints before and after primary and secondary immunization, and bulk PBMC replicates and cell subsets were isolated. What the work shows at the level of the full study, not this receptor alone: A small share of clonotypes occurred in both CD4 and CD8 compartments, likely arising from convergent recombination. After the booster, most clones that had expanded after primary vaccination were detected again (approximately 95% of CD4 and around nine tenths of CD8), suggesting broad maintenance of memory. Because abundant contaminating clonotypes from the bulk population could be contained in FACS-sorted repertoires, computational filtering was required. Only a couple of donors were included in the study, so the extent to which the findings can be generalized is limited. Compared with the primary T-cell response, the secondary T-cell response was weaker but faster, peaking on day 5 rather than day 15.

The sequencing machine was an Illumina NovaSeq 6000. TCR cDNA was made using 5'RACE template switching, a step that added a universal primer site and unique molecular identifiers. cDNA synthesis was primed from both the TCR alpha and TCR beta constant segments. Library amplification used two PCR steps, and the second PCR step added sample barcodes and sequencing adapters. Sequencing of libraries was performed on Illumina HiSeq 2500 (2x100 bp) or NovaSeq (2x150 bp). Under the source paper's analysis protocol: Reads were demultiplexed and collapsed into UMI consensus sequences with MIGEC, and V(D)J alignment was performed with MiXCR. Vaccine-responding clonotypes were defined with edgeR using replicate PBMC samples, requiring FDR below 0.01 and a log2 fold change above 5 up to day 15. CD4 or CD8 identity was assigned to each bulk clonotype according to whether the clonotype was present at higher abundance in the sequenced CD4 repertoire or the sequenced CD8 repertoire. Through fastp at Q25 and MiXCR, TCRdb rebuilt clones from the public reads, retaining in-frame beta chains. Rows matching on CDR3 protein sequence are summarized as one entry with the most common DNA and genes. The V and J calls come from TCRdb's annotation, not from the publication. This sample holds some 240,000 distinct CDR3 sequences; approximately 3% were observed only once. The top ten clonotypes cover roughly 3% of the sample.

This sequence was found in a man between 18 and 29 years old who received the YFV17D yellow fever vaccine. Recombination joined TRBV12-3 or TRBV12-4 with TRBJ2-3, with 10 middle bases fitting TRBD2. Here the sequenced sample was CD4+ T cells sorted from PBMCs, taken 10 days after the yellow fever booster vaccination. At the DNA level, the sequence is TGTGCCAGCAGATCGAGCGGGGGGGCAGATACGCAGTATTTT. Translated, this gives CASRSSGGADTQYF.